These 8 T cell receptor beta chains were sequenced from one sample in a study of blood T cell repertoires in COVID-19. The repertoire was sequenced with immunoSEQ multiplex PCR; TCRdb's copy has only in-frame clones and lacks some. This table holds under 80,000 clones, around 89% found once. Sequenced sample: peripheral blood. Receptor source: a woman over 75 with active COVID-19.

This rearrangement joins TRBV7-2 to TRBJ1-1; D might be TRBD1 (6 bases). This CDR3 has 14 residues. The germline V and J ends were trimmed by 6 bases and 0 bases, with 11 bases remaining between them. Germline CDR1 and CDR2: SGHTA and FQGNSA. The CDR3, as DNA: TGTGCCAGCAGTACGGACAGACTGAACACTGAAGCTTTCTTT. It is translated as CASSTDRLNTEAFF.

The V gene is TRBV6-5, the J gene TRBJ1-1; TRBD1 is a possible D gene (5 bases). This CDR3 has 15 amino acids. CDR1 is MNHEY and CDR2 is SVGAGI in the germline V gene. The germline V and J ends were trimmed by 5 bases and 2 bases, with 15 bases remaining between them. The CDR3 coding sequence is TGTGCCAGCAGTCCCTTCCTGGGGCGAAACACTGAAGCTTTCTTT. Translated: CASSPFLGRNTEAFF.

CDR3 amino acids: CASSSGQGYGYTF. The CDR3 DNA reads TGTGCCAGCAGCTCGGGACAGGGCTATGGCTACACCTTC. The chain couples TRBV7-9 to TRBJ1-2; 9 bases match TRBD1. The CDR3 loop spans 13 amino acids. The junction had 1 base not matched to a gene; V was cut back by 4 bases and J by 4 bases. The V gene's germline CDR1 is SEHNR and CDR2 FQNEAQ (reference sequence).

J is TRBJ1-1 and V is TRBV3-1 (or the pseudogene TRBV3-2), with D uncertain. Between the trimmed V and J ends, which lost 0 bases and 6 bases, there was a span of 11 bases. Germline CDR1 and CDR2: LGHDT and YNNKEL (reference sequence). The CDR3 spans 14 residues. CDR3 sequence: CASSQEKAFPEAFF. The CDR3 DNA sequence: TGTGCCAGCAGCCAAGAGAAAGCGTTCCCTGAAGCTTTCTTT.

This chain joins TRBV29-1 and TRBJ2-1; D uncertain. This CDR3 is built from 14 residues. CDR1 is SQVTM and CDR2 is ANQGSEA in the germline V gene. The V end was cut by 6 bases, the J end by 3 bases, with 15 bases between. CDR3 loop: CSVLDRLNYNEQFF. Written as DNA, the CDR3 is TGCAGCGTCCTAGATCGTTTAAACTACAATGAGCAGTTCTTC.

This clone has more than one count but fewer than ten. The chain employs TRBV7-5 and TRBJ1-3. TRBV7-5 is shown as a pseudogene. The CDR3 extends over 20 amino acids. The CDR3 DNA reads TGTGCCAGAAGCTTAGAATTTAAAAGTAGTCGGCTAGGCTCTGGAAACACCATATATTTT. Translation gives CARSLEFKSSRLGSGNTIYF.

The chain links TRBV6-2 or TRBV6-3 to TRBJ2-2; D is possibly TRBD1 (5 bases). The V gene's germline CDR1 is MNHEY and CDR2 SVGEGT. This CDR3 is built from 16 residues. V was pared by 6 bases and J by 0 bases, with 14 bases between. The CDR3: CASSHYGHTNTGELFF. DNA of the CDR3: TGTGCCAGCAGCCACTACGGACATACGAACACCGGGGAGCTGTTTTTT.

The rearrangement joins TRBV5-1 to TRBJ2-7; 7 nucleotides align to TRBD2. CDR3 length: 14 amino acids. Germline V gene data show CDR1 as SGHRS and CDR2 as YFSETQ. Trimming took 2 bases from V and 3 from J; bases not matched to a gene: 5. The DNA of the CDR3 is TGCGCCAGCAGCTTCAGGGCGGGAGACTACGAGCAGTACTTC. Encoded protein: CASSFRAGDYEQYF.